The T cell receptor beta chain under discussion was sequenced for a study of T-cell memory formation after mild COVID-19 (dated by TCRdb to the early 2020s). Concerning the study at large: TCR sequence clusters from the two donors were largely donor specific. In a couple of donors, T-cell clones that expanded and contracted after mild COVID-19 were tracked by sequencing TCRalpha and TCRbeta repertoires over time. The cohort comprised two young, previously healthy adult volunteers, one female and one male. What the authors observed across the whole study: Contracting CD4+ clones turned up mainly in the CM and EM memory subsets, whereas EMRA was where CD8+ clones were enriched. The study covered only two mild cases, and larger cohorts including severe cases with pre-infection samples were considered necessary. Some responding clones were detected in pre-infection memory, suggesting pre-existing cross-reactive memory T cells joined the SARS-CoV-2 response. Clones contracting from day 15 to 85 had balanced CD4/CD8 phenotypes, while a second wave expanding from day 15 to 37 was biased towards CD4+. SARS-CoV-2 specificity of the second-wave clones peaking on day 37 was not confirmed.

With regard to this clonotype: It lacks a known antigen. No much larger clone exists at a distance of one base, and base qualities are not known.

PBMCs were isolated by Ficoll-Paque density gradient centrifugation. The germline V gene (reference sequence) supplies CDR1 DFQATT and CDR2 SNEGSKA. V is pruned by 5 bases and J by 0 bases, leaving 2 bases of the junction without a gene match. From cysteine to phenylalanine, the CDR3 is 14 amino acids long. Here the CDR3 DNA is all that survives: 42 bases in frame from base 1. The instrument was an Illumina NovaSeq 6000. TCRalpha and TCRbeta cDNA libraries were built by 5'RACE with constant-segment primers, adding sample barcodes and unique molecular identifiers. Trizol reagent was used to extract RNA from every sample. The libraries were amplified in two PCR steps, and the second step added a second sample barcode and Illumina TruSeq adapters. The libraries were sequenced on an Illumina NovaSeq using 2 x 150 bp paired-end reads. Under the source paper's analysis protocol: Demultiplexing of reads and collapsing into UMI-guided consensus sequences were performed with migec v1.2.7. Using mixcr v2.1.11, the UMI consensuses were aligned to TRA and TRB V and J templates and assembled into clonotypes. Clonotypes were classified as expanded or contracted when called significant by both edgeR and NoisET, with noise models trained on biological replicates. edgeR calls used a false discovery rate-adjusted p below 0.01 and a log2 fold-change threshold of 1. As an exploratory analysis of dynamics, max-normalized trajectories of the 1000 most abundant clonotypes were examined with PCA combined with hierarchical clustering. Each responding clone was given a CD4 or CD8 phenotype based on the CD4+ and CD8+ repertoires, which had been sequenced separately. TCRdb trimmed public reads at Q25 via fastp, called clones via MiXCR and kept in-frame beta chains. Rows merge per CDR3 protein into single entries with the most common DNA and genes. For this entry, the V and J calls and clone size follow TCRdb and not the study's own pipeline. Within this sample are a few hundred thousand distinct CDR3 sequences, with around 30% of them counted one time only. Around 10% of the sample goes to the ten largest clones.

Here the chain combines TRBV20-1 and TRBJ2-2, and TRBD2 matches 8 of the central bases. This clonotype was obtained from an adult woman who had mild COVID-19 (a few samples of this study predate the infection). The sample titles of this study are shuffled in the database, so cell type and time point are left out; the donor was told from shared clones. Sequencing was performed on PBMCs or a T cell subset sorted from them (not recorded which). This receptor has the CDR3 CSAELAANTGELFF. At the DNA level, the sequence is TGCAGTGCTGAACTAGCGGCGAACACCGGGGAGCTGTTTTTT.